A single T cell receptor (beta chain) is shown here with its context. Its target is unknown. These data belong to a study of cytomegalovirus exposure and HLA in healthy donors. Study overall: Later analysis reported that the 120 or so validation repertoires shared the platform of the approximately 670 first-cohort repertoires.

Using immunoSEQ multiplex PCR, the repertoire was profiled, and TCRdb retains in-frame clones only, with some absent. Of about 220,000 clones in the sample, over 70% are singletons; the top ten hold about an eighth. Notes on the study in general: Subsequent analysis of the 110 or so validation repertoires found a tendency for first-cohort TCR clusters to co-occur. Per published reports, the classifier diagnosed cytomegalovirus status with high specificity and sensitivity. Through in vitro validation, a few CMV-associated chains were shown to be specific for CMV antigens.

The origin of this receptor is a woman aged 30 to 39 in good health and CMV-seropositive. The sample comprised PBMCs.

Written as DNA, the CDR3 is TGTGCCAGCAGTTTATCGACAGGGGGGCGTTGGACTGAAGCTTTCTTT. Its protein product is CASSLSTGGRWTEAFF. The chain couples TRBV27 to TRBJ1-1, with 9 bases aligning to TRBD1. The J segment lost 5 bases and the V segment lost 0 bases, leaving 7 bases of the junction unmatched. The CDR3 is made up of 16 amino acids. Germline values: CDR1 MNHEY, CDR2 SMNVEV (reference sequence).